This note documents a single T cell receptor (beta chain) sequence. There is no known antigen for this receptor. One base away there is no much larger clone; base qualities are not given. Library method: the immunoSEQ multiplex PCR assay. In TCRdb, the immuneACCESS table is reduced to in-frame sequences with V and J assigned. These tables do not hold every clone; where another copy was compared, an unresolved V gene accounts for under half, and the others remain unexplained. This sample lists 85,000 to 90,000 clones; around 86% were detected once. The top ten clones comprise roughly 17% of the sample. This record comes from a study of radiotherapy plus CTLA-4 blockade in lung cancer (dated by TCRdb to the late 2010s). Notes on the research overall: Among enrolled patients, around 20% had an objective response and 31% reached disease control.

From a lookup of the germline V gene, CDR1 and CDR2 are MRHNA and SNTAGT. For this chain, trimming is 6 bases at the V end and 6 bases at the J end, and the number of junction bases without a gene match is 5. Counted from cysteine to phenylalanine, this CDR3 has 13 amino acids. Solely the CDR3 DNA is kept, with 39 bases framed from the first base. Overall study results and their limits: The strongest predictors of response, as reported, were early dynamic changes in blood T cell clones along with a rise in serum interferon-beta after radiation. After treatment with radiotherapy and ipilimumab, TCR clones that originated in tumors expanded in peripheral blood.

Focal radiation therapy combined with CTLA-4 blockade (ipilimumab) was tested in patients with chemo-refractory metastatic non-small-cell lung cancer. This sequence originates from a human donor with non-small cell lung cancer that progressed on radiotherapy plus ipilimumab. The chain employs TRBV6-4 and TRBJ2-3; 8 bases in the middle match TRBD1. The sequencing here drew on peripheral blood, taken from a patient treated with radiotherapy plus ipilimumab. The DNA sequence is given as TGTGCCAGCAGAGGACAGGGAGTGGATACGCAGTATTTT. It translates as CASRGQGVDTQYF.